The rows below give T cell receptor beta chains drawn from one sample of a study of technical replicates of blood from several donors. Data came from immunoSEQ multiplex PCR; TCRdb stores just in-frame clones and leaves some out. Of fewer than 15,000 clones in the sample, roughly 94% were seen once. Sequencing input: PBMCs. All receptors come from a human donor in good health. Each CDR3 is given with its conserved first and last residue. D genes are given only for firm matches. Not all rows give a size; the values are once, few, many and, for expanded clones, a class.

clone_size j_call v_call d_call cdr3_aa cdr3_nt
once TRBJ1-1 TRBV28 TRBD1 CASSLLASAGQGLVLENTEAFF TGTGCCAGCAGTTTATTAGCTTCGGCGGGACAGGGGTTGGTTTTGGAGAACACTGAAGCTTTCTTT
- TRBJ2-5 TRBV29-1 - CSVVGPQETQYF TGCAGCGTTGTTGGGCCCCAAGAGACCCAGTACTTC
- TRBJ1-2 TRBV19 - CASSTGDYANYGYTF TGTGCCAGTAGCACCGGCGACTATGCTAACTATGGCTACACCTTC
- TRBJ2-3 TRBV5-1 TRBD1 CASSSRTGGADTQYF TGCGCCAGCAGCTCACGGACAGGGGGCGCAGATACGCAGTATTTT
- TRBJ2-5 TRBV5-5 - CASSHSQGSETQYF TGTGCCAGCAGCCATTCCCAGGGCTCAGAGACCCAGTACTTC
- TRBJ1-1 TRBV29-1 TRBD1 CSVGGQGGAEAFF TGCAGCGTTGGAGGACAGGGAGGTGCTGAAGCTTTCTTT
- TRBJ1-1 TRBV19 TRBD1 CASSIGQGRKRTEAFF TGTGCCAGTAGTATAGGACAGGGGAGGAAAAGGACTGAAGCTTTCTTT
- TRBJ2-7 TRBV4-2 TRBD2 CASSQGFGTIESYEQYF TGTGCCAGCAGCCAAGGTTTCGGGACTATAGAGTCCTACGAGCAGTACTTC
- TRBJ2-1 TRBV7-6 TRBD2 CASSLEGTSGEQFF TGTGCCAGCAGCTTAGAGGGTACTAGCGGGGAGCAGTTCTTC
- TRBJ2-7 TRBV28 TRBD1 CASSLLYARGKQTYEQYF TGTGCCAGCAGCCTTCTCTATGCCAGGGGGAAACAAACCTACGAGCAGTACTTC
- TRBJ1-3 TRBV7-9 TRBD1 CASIRPGQSSGNTIYF TGTGCCAGCATCCGACCGGGACAGAGCTCTGGAAACACCATATATTTT
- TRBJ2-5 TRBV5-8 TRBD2 CAGSFGLALHWGTQYF TGTGCCGGCAGCTTCGGACTAGCGCTCCACTGGGGGACCCAGTACTTC
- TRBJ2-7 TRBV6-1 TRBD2 CASSKTSGDPYEQYF TGTGCCAGCAGTAAGACTAGCGGGGACCCCTACGAGCAGTACTTC
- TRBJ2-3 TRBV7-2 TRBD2 CASIRLAGGADTQYF TGTGCCAGCATAAGACTAGCGGGAGGAGCAGATACGCAGTATTTT
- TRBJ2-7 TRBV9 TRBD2 CASSVDGSGTYEQYF TGTGCCAGCAGCGTAGATGGTAGCGGGACCTACGAGCAGTACTTC
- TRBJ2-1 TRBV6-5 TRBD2 CASSPGLAGTEQFF TGTGCCAGCAGTCCGGGACTAGCGGGGACCGAGCAGTTCTTC
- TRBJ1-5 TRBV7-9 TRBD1 CASSRQGGAGNQPQHF TGTGCCAGCAGCCGGCAGGGGGGCGCGGGCAATCAGCCCCAGCATTTT
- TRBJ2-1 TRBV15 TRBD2 CATSRGTSGHNEQFF TGTGCCACCAGCAGAGGGACTAGCGGACACAATGAGCAGTTCTTC
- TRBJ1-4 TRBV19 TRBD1 CASVRQGNNEKLFF TGTGCCAGCGTCAGACAGGGGAATAATGAAAAACTGTTTTTT
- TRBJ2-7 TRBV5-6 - CASSPGDSRWEQYF TGTGCCAGCAGCCCGGGGGACTCTCGGTGGGAGCAGTACTTC
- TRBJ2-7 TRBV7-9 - CASSLSHYEQYF TGTGCCAGCAGCTTATCCCACTACGAGCAGTACTTC
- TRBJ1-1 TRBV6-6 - CASSLQGEAFF TGTGCCAGCAGTTTACAGGGTGAAGCTTTCTTT
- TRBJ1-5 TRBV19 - CASSHQYSNQPQHF TGTGCCAGTAGCCATCAGTATAGCAATCAGCCCCAGCATTTT
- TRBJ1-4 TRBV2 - CASSELAGSTNEKLFF TGTGCCAGCAGTGAACTAGCGGGATCAACTAATGAAAAACTGTTTTTT
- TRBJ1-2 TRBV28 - CASSNRAYGYTF TGTGCCAGCAGTAACAGAGCTTATGGCTACACCTTC
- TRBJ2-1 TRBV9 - CASSATVVDEQFF TGTGCCAGCAGCGCTACAGTGGTCGATGAGCAGTTCTTC
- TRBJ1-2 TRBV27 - CASSLFRGSGYTF TGTGCCAGCAGTTTATTTAGAGGGTCTGGCTACACCTTC
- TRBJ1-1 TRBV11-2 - CASSLLGQAAFF TGTGCCAGCAGCTTATTAGGTCAGGCGGCTTTCTTT
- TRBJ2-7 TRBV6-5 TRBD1 CASSYPGTAMSEQYF TGTGCCAGCAGTTACCCAGGGACAGCTATGAGCGAGCAGTACTTC
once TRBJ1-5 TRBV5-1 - CASSLTGNGNQPQHF TGCGCCAGCAGCCTCACAGGGAATGGCAATCAGCCCCAGCATTTT
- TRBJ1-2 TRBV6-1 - CASRDTASSYTF TGTGCCAGCAGGGACACAGCTTCCAGCTACACCTTC
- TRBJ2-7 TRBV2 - CASSELLDYYEQYF TGTGCCAGCAGTGAACTGCTAGACTACTACGAGCAGTACTTC
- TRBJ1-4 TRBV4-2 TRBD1 CASSQAPLQGAREKLFF TGTGCCAGCAGCCAAGCCCCCCTACAGGGGGCGCGTGAAAAACTGTTTTTT
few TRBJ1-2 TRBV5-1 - CASSFVGEAVGYTF TGCGCCAGCAGCTTCGTCGGGGAAGCGGTAGGCTACACCTTC